This is a list of T cell receptor beta chains from one sample in a study of control samples from healthy donors and cancer patients. TCRdb's copy holds only in-frame clones and misses some; the assay was immunoSEQ multiplex PCR. The sample lists some 130,000 clones, around 92% occurring once. Source material: blood. The receptors come from a woman aged 50 to 60 in good health. The CDR3 runs from the conserved cysteine through the conserved F or W. Fields, in order: clone size, D gene, J gene, V gene, CDR3 DNA, CDR3 protein. A D gene is named only where the DNA matches it firmly. A row's size may be missing; if present it is once, few, many or a size class.

clone_size: NA
d_call: TRBD2
j_call: TRBJ2-1
v_call: TRBV3-1/TRBV3-2
cdr3_nt: TGTGCCAGCAGCCCGACTAGCGGGGGGGTTGCGAATGAGCAGTTCTTC
cdr3_aa: CASSPTSGGVANEQFF

clone_size: NA
d_call: NA
j_call: TRBJ1-4
v_call: TRBV11-2
cdr3_nt: TGTGCCAGCAGCTTAGATTTCGGTGGGGAAAAACTGTTTTTT
cdr3_aa: CASSLDFGGEKLFF

clone_size: NA
d_call: NA
j_call: TRBJ1-1
v_call: TRBV3-1/TRBV3-2
cdr3_nt: TGTGCCAGCAGCCAAGATTGGGGGAGAGGTGAAGCTTTCTTT
cdr3_aa: CASSQDWGRGEAFF

clone_size: NA
d_call: NA
j_call: TRBJ1-4
v_call: TRBV4-1
cdr3_nt: TGCGCCAGCAGCCAAGATGGTTCGGTGCAGAATAATGAAAAACTGTTTTTT
cdr3_aa: CASSQDGSVQNNEKLFF

clone_size: once
d_call: NA
j_call: TRBJ1-1
v_call: TRBV30
cdr3_nt: TGTGGAGGGGTTAACGCTGAAGCTTTCTTT
cdr3_aa: CGGVNAEAFF

clone_size: NA
d_call: NA
j_call: TRBJ1-2
v_call: TRBV6-1
cdr3_nt: TGTGCCAGCAGTGAAGGGGTTGGGACTAACTATGGCTACACCTTC
cdr3_aa: CASSEGVGTNYGYTF

clone_size: NA
d_call: TRBD1
j_call: TRBJ1-4
v_call: TRBV2
cdr3_nt: TGTGCCAGCAGTGCATCCACCGGGACAGCAACTAATGAAAAACTGTTTTTT
cdr3_aa: CASSASTGTATNEKLFF

clone_size: NA
d_call: NA
j_call: TRBJ2-5
v_call: TRBV19
cdr3_nt: TGTGCCAGTAGTATCTCAGGGGAAGAGACCCAGTACTTC
cdr3_aa: CASSISGEETQYF

clone_size: NA
d_call: NA
j_call: TRBJ1-2
v_call: TRBV5-6
cdr3_nt: TGTGCCAGCAGCGGGAAACTCTATGGCTACACCTTC
cdr3_aa: CASSGKLYGYTF

clone_size: few
d_call: NA
j_call: TRBJ1-5
v_call: TRBV4-1
cdr3_nt: TGCGCCAGCAGCCAAGAGCGGCAGGGGAGGCCCCAGCATTTT
cdr3_aa: CASSQERQGRPQHF

clone_size: NA
d_call: NA
j_call: TRBJ1-1
v_call: TRBV2
cdr3_nt: TGTGCCAGCAGTGATGTGGACTCATTGAACACTGAAGCTTTCTTT
cdr3_aa: CASSDVDSLNTEAFF

clone_size: NA
d_call: TRBD2
j_call: TRBJ2-3
v_call: TRBV3-1/TRBV3-2
cdr3_nt: TGTGCCAGCAGCCAATTAATGAGGCGGGGGGAGAGCACAGATACGCAGTATTTT
cdr3_aa: CASSQLMRRGESTDTQYF

clone_size: NA
d_call: NA
j_call: TRBJ1-2
v_call: TRBV30
cdr3_nt: TGTGCCTGGACCGAGAGCACCTATGGCTACACCTTC
cdr3_aa: CAWTESTYGYTF

clone_size: NA
d_call: NA
j_call: TRBJ1-5
v_call: TRBV7-2
cdr3_nt: TGTGCCAGCAGCTTAATTGACAATCAGCCCCAGCATTTT
cdr3_aa: CASSLIDNQPQHF

clone_size: NA
d_call: NA
j_call: TRBJ2-7
v_call: TRBV6-1
cdr3_nt: TGTGCCAGCAGTGAACGGACAGACGGACACGAGCAGTACTTC
cdr3_aa: CASSERTDGHEQYF

clone_size: NA
d_call: TRBD1
j_call: TRBJ1-6
v_call: TRBV30
cdr3_nt: TGTGCCTGGAGTGGGTTGGAGGGACAGTATAATTCACCCCTCCACTTT
cdr3_aa: CAWSGLEGQYNSPLHF

clone_size: once
d_call: TRBD1
j_call: TRBJ2-7
v_call: TRBV27
cdr3_nt: TGTGCCAGCAGTTTCGGCCAGGGGACAGGGAAGTACGAGCAGTACTTC
cdr3_aa: CASSFGQGTGKYEQYF

clone_size: NA
d_call: NA
j_call: TRBJ2-7
v_call: TRBV23-1
cdr3_nt: TGCGCCAGCAGTCACCTCCTGGGGGGTCTTCGGGACACCTCCTACGAGCAGTACTTC
cdr3_aa: CASSHLLGGLRDTSYEQYF

clone_size: NA
d_call: NA
j_call: TRBJ1-5
v_call: TRBV6-1
cdr3_nt: TGTGCCAGCAGTGAAATGGCGGGGTTCGGTCAGCCCCAGCATTTT
cdr3_aa: CASSEMAGFGQPQHF

clone_size: NA
d_call: TRBD1
j_call: TRBJ1-2
v_call: TRBV2
cdr3_nt: TGTGCCAGCAGTGCTCCGACAGGGATTTATGGCTACACCTTC
cdr3_aa: CASSAPTGIYGYTF

clone_size: NA
d_call: TRBD1
j_call: TRBJ2-5
v_call: TRBV19
cdr3_nt: TGTGCCAGTAGGGACAGGGTTCAAGAGACCCAGTACTTC
cdr3_aa: CASRDRVQETQYF

clone_size: NA
d_call: NA
j_call: TRBJ1-3
v_call: TRBV5-1
cdr3_nt: TGCGCCAGCAGCTTGGCGGGGGAAAACACCATATATTTT
cdr3_aa: CASSLAGENTIYF

clone_size: NA
d_call: TRBD2
j_call: TRBJ2-7
v_call: TRBV30
cdr3_nt: TGTGCCTGGAGGGTAGCGGGAGGATGGGGATCCTACGAGCAGTACTTC
cdr3_aa: CAWRVAGGWGSYEQYF

clone_size: NA
d_call: TRBD2
j_call: TRBJ2-1
v_call: TRBV30
cdr3_nt: TGTGCCTGGAGCGCCGGGACTAGCCTCTACAATGAGCAGTTCTTC
cdr3_aa: CAWSAGTSLYNEQFF

clone_size: NA
d_call: NA
j_call: TRBJ1-1
v_call: TRBV10-2
cdr3_nt: TGCGCCAGCAGTGAAGACAGCTACACTGAAGCTTTCTTT
cdr3_aa: CASSEDSYTEAFF

clone_size: NA
d_call: TRBD2
j_call: TRBJ2-1
v_call: TRBV10-3
cdr3_nt: TGTGCCACCGCGGGGGGACTAGCGGTTCTTTCCTACAATGAGCAGTTCTTC
cdr3_aa: CATAGGLAVLSYNEQFF

clone_size: NA
d_call: TRBD1
j_call: TRBJ1-4
v_call: TRBV5-1
cdr3_nt: TGCGCCAGCAGCTTAACAGGGGTAGGAGGTGAAAAACTGTTTTTT
cdr3_aa: CASSLTGVGGEKLFF

clone_size: NA
d_call: NA
j_call: TRBJ2-1
v_call: TRBV19
cdr3_nt: TGTGCCAGTGGGAACAATGAGCAGTTCTTC
cdr3_aa: CASGNNEQFF

clone_size: NA
d_call: NA
j_call: TRBJ2-1
v_call: TRBV6-1
cdr3_nt: TGTGCCAGCAGTGGGGGCCCCACCGACTCCTACAATGAGCAGTTCTTC
cdr3_aa: CASSGGPTDSYNEQFF

clone_size: NA
d_call: NA
j_call: TRBJ1-2
v_call: TRBV28
cdr3_nt: TGTGCCAGCAGTGCCGAGGACTATGGCTACACCTTC
cdr3_aa: CASSAEDYGYTF

clone_size: NA
d_call: TRBD2
j_call: TRBJ2-2
v_call: TRBV7-2
cdr3_nt: TGTGCCAGCAGCTTAAGCGGGGGGGCCGCCGGGGAGCTGTTTTTT
cdr3_aa: CASSLSGGAAGELFF

clone_size: NA
d_call: NA
j_call: TRBJ2-3
v_call: TRBV28
cdr3_nt: TGTGCCAGCAGTCCGGGATCCCACGGCGATACGCAGTATTTT
cdr3_aa: CASSPGSHGDTQYF

clone_size: NA
d_call: NA
j_call: TRBJ1-2
v_call: TRBV20-1
cdr3_nt: TGCAGTGCTCCCGTTAGAGGGGGCTACACCTTC
cdr3_aa: CSAPVRGGYTF

clone_size: NA
d_call: NA
j_call: TRBJ2-1
v_call: TRBV13
cdr3_nt: TGTGCCAGCAGCTTAGGGGGTATTGGGGCCTACAATGAGCAGTTCTTC
cdr3_aa: CASSLGGIGAYNEQFF

clone_size: NA
d_call: NA
j_call: TRBJ2-2
v_call: TRBV4-2
cdr3_nt: TGTGCCAGCAGCCAAGAGCTGAACACCGGGGAGCTGTTTTTT
cdr3_aa: CASSQELNTGELFF

clone_size: NA
d_call: NA
j_call: TRBJ1-4
v_call: TRBV28
cdr3_nt: TGTGCCAGCAGTAACATCGGAGAGGCTGAAAAACTGTTTTTT
cdr3_aa: CASSNIGEAEKLFF

clone_size: NA
d_call: NA
j_call: TRBJ1-1
v_call: TRBV10-3
cdr3_nt: TGTGCCATCAGTATTGAGGACGGTCGGAACACTGAAGCTTTCTTT
cdr3_aa: CAISIEDGRNTEAFF